This T cell receptor beta chain was recorded in a study of cytomegalovirus exposure and HLA in healthy donors. Notes on the study in general: A previous analysis found most TCR beta V segments productive roughly 87% or roughly 30% of the time. Immune exposure was documented only through CMV serostatus. In a later analysis, a missense DCLRE1C variant was linked to TCR beta V- and J-gene trimming.

PCR primers comprised 60 Vbeta and 13 Jbeta primers. Per the original methods: As a later analysis found, there were 80 million or so unique TCR beta chains, of which roughly 11 million were shared. Clones were read by immunoSEQ multiplex PCR, and TCRdb kept only the in-frame ones, dropping some. V, J and clone size derive from that table, while D and trimming were established from the DNA sequence. The table has about 94,000 clones, 78% seen once. V shed 2 bases and J 5 bases; nucleotides not matched to a gene: 8. From germline, CDR1 is PRHDT and CDR2 FYEKMQ (reference sequence). This CDR3 contains 15 residues. A word on this clone: Antigen unknown.

Sequenced sample: PBMCs. The TCR originated in a woman aged 55-69 years in good health and CMV-seronegative. This chain links TRBV13 with TRBJ1-1, with TRBD1 identical over 7 bases. CDR3 sequence reads: CASSLIQGERTEAFF. CDR3 sequence (DNA): TGTGCCAGCAGCTTAATCCAGGGGGAGCGGACTGAAGCTTTCTTT.